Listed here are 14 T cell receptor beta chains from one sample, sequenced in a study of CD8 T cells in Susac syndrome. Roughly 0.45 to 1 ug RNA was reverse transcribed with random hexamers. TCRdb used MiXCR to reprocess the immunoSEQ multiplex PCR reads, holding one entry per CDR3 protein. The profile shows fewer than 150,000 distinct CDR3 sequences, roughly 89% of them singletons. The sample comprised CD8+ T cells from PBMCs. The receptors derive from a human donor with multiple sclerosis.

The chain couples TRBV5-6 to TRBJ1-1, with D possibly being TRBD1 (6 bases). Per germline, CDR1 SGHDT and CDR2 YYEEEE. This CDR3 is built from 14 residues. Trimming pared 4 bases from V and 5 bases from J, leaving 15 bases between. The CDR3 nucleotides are TGTGCCAGCAGCCCTCTAGGGGGTAAGACTGAAGCTTTCTTT. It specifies CASSPLGGKTEAFF.

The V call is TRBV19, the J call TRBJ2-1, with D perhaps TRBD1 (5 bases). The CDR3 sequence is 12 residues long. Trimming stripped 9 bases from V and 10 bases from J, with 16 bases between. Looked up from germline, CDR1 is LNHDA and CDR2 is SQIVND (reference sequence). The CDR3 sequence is CASAQGSREQFF. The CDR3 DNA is TGTGCCAGCGCTCAGGGCTCAAGGGAGCAGTTCTTC.

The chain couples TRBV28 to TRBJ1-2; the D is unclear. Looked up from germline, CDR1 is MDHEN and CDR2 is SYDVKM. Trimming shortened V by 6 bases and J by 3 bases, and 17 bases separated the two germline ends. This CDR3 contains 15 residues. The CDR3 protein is CASSPLKGVDYGYTF. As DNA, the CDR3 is TGTGCCAGCAGCCCATTGAAAGGCGTTGACTATGGCTACACCTTC.

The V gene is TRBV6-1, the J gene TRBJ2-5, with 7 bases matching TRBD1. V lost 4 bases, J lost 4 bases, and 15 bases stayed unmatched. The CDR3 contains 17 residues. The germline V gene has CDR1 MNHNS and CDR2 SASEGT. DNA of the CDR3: TGTGCCAGCAGTGCCCTGTTGTCGGCGACAGGGTCAGAGACCCAGTACTTC. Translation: CASSALLSATGSETQYF.

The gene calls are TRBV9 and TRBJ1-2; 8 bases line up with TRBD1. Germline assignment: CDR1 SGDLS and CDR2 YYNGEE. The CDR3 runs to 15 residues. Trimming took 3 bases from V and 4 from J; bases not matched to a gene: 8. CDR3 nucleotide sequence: TGTGCCAGCAGCGAAATTGACAGGGGCCGCTATGGCTACACCTTC. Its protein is CASSEIDRGRYGYTF.

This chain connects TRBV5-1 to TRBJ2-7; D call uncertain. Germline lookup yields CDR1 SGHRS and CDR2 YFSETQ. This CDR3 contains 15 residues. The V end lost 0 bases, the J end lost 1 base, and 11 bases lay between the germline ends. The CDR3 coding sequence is TGCGCCAGCAGCTTGGTGGCTTCGGGTTCCTACGAGCAGTACTTC. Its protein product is CASSLVASGSYEQYF.

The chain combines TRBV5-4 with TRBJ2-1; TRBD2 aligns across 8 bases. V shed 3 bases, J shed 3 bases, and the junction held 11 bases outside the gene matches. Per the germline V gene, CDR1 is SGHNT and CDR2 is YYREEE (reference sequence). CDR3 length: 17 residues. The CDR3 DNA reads TGTGCCAGCAGCTCGACACTAGCGGAGGCCCTCTACAATGAGCAGTTCTTC. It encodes CASSSTLAEALYNEQFF.

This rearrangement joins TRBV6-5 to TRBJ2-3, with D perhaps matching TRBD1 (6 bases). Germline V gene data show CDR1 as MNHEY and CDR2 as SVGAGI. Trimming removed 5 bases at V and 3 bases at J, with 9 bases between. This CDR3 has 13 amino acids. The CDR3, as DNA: TGTGCCAGCAGTGTAGGGGGAACAGATACGCAGTATTTT. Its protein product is CASSVGGTDTQYF.

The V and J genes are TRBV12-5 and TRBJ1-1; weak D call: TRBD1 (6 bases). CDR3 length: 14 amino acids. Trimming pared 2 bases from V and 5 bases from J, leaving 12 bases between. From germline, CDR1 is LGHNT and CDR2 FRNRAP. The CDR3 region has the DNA TGTGCTAGTGGTTTGACTACAGGGACGACTGAAGCTTTCTTT. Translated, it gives CASGLTTGTTEAFF.

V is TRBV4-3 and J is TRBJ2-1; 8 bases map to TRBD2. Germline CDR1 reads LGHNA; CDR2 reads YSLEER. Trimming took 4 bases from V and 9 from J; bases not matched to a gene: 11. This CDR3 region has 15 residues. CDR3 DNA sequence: TGCGCCAGCAGCCCGAAATCCGGGAGGGCCACTGAGCAGTTCTTC. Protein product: CASSPKSGRATEQFF.

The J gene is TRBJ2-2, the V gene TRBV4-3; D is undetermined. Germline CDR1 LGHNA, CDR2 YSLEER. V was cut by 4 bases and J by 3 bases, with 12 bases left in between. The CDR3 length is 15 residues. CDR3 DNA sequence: TGCGCCAGCAGCCTATCAAGAAGGTACACCGGGGAGCTGTTTTTT. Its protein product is CASSLSRRYTGELFF.

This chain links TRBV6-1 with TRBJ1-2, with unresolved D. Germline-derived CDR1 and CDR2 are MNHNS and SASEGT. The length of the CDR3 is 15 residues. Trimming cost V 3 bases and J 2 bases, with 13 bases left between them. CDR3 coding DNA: TGTGCCAGCAGTGACCCTCCGGACTCGAACTATGGCTACACCTTC. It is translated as CASSDPPDSNYGYTF.

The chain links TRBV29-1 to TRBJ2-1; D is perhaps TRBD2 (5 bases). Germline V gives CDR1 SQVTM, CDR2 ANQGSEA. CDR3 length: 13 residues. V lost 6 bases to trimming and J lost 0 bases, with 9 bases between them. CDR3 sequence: CSVRTVSYNEQFF. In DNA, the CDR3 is TGCAGCGTGAGGACTGTCTCCTACAATGAGCAGTTCTTC.

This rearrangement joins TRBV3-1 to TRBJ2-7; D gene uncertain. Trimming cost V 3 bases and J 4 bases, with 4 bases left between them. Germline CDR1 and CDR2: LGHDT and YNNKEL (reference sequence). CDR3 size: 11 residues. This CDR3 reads CASSHAYEQYF. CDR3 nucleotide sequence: TGTGCCAGCAGCCACGCTTACGAGCAGTACTTC.